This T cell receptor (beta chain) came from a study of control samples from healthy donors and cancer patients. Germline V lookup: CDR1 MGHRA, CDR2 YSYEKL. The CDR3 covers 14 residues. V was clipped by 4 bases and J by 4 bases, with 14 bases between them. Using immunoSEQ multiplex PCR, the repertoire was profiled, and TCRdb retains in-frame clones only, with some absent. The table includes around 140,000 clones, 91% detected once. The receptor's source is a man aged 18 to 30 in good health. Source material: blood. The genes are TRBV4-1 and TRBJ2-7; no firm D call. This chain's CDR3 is CASSRSLGGYEQYF. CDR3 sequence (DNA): TGCGCCAGCAGCCGATCCCTTGGCGGTTACGAGCAGTACTTC.